This T cell receptor (beta chain) was found in a study of cytomegalovirus exposure and HLA in healthy donors. Study information: Roughly 80 million unique TCRs from HLA-typed donors made up an early data release.

The PCR used 60 Vbeta and 13 Jbeta primers. The assay was immunoSEQ multiplex PCR, and TCRdb's table has in-frame clones only and misses some. The data contain around 170,000 clones, about 84% of them singletons. The CDR3 has 18 residues. Per germline, CDR1 SGHAT and CDR2 FQDESV (reference sequence). With 4 bases clipped from V and 1 base from J, the junction kept 5 bases outside the gene matches. This clone showed up just once. The antigen is unknown. Study-level findings and limits: Accurate prediction of most subjects' HLA-A and HLA-B alleles from TCR beta sequences was reported. Overall, approximately 150 TCR beta chains were annotated as cytomegalovirus-associated.

Sequencing input: PBMCs. The chain employs TRBV11-1 and TRBJ2-1; 15 nucleotides line up with TRBD2. The receptor was isolated from a man aged 50 to 60 in good health and CMV-seropositive. Here the CDR3 reads CASSSGLAGGPSYNEQFF. In nucleotides, the CDR3 is TGTGCCAGCAGCTCGGGACTAGCGGGGGGTCCTTCCTACAATGAGCAGTTCTTC.